This T cell receptor (beta chain) appears in the sequencing data of a study of T cell responses to AZD1222 COVID-19 vaccine. Study-wide context: Analyses pooled second doses at about 4 or about 12 weeks.

CDR1 is SGHDT, CDR2 YYEEEE, per germline. CDR3 length: 17 amino acids. V shed 0 bases and J 8 bases; nucleotides not matched to a gene: 12. Clones were sequenced by immunoSEQ multiplex PCR, and TCRdb holds only the in-frame ones, with some missing. This table has about 180,000 clones, 90% appearing once. This chain connects TRBV5-6 to TRBJ2-1; 9 bases are shared with TRBD2. The material sequenced was peripheral blood, taken on day 0 of AZD1222 vaccination. This TCR derives from an adult in good health. As DNA, the CDR3 is TGTGCCAGCAGCTTGGCCTTAGCGGGGGCCCTTAGGGATGAGCAGTTCTTC. Protein sequence: CASSLALAGALRDEQFF. The whole variable domain, filled in from reference TRBV5-6 and TRBJ2-1, reads DAGVTQSPTHLIKTRGQQVTLRCSPKSGHDTVSWYQQALGQGPQFIFQYYEEEERQRGNFPDRFSGHQFPNYSSELNVNALLLGDSALYLCASSLALAGALRDEQFFGPGTRLTVL.